Following are 29 T cell receptor beta chains from one sample sequenced in a study of blood T cell repertoires in COVID-19. The table came from immunoSEQ multiplex PCR; TCRdb's copy has only in-frame clones and leaves some out. The table has just under 85,000 clones, about 88% seen once. Sequenced material: peripheral blood. All receptors derive from a man older than 75 with active or convalescent COVID-19.

This chain links TRBV19 with TRBJ1-2; 9 positions match TRBD1. From germline, CDR1 is LNHDA and CDR2 SQIVND (reference sequence). The V and J ends lost 6 bases and 1 base, in that order; junction bases with no gene match: 3. CDR3 length: 14 residues. The CDR3 DNA follows: TGTGCCAGTAGATCGGACAGGGGTAACTATGGCTACACCTTC. Amino acids: CASRSDRGNYGYTF.

The chain joins TRBV6-5 to TRBJ1-5; D gene uncertain. Germline-derived CDR1 and CDR2 are MNHEY and SVGAGI. V dropped 8 bases and J dropped 6 bases, with 17 bases sitting between them. The CDR3 spans 14 residues. CDR3 DNA sequence: TGTGCCAGCGGAGAGTGGAGTACGGGTCAGCCCCAGCATTTT. It encodes CASGEWSTGQPQHF.

The J gene is TRBJ2-1, the V gene TRBV5-4; 8 nucleotides line up with TRBD2. This CDR3 region has 14 residues. After removal of 3 bases from V and 8 bases from J, the junction contained 7 bases not matched to a gene. Germline V gene data show CDR1 as SGHNT and CDR2 as YYREEE (reference sequence). CDR3 region: CASSSGLVSDEQFF. The CDR3 bases are TGTGCCAGCAGCTCGGGACTAGTGAGTGATGAGCAGTTCTTC.

This chain joins TRBV19 and TRBJ1-3; 8 positions agree with TRBD1. This CDR3 is 16 amino acids long. The V gene's germline CDR1 is LNHDA and CDR2 SQIVND (reference sequence). V gave up 8 bases and J gave up 3 bases; unmatched junction bases: 12. CDR3 residues: CASARTQGADGNTIYF. CDR3 coding DNA: TGTGCCAGTGCGCGAACGCAGGGGGCCGATGGAAACACCATATATTTT.

The chain is built from TRBV25-1 and TRBJ1-3; possible D gene TRBD1, 6 bases. CDR1 MGHDK and CDR2 SYGVNS come from the germline V gene. This CDR3 has 14 amino acids. The V end lost 4 bases, the J end lost 5 bases, and 12 bases lay between the germline ends. As DNA, the CDR3 is TGTGCCAGCAGTGCCCCGGGGGGGCGAAACACCATATATTTT. Its translation: CASSAPGGRNTIYF.

The chain has TRBV10-1 and TRBJ1-1; a possible D gene is TRBD1 (5 bases). There are 12 residues in the CDR3. V lost 6 bases, J lost 5 bases, and 10 bases lay in between. Germline V gene lookup returns CDR1 WNHNN and CDR2 SYGVQD (reference sequence). For the CDR3, the DNA is TGCGCCAGCAGAGGGGCCGAAACTGAAGCTTTCTTT. Its translation is CASRGAETEAFF.

This chain connects TRBV23-1 to TRBJ1-1, with 7 bases aligning to TRBD1. TRBV23-1 is an ORF, and what it does is uncertain. The J segment lost 9 bases and the V segment lost 0 bases, leaving 16 bases of the junction unmatched. The CDR3 is 17 residues long. This CDR3 reads CASSQSNRQGTQNKAFF. The CDR3 DNA reads TGCGCCAGCAGTCAATCGAATCGACAGGGAACCCAAAATAAAGCTTTCTTT.

The CDR3 nucleotides are TGTGCCAGCAGCTCTCTGAGCAGGGCCACCGGGGAGCTGTTTTTT. The encoded protein is CASSSLSRATGELFF. This chain links TRBV11-2 with TRBJ2-2; D may be TRBD1 (5 bases). V was trimmed by 4 bases and J by 4 bases, leaving 13 bases between them. The CDR3 consists of 15 residues. CDR1 is SGHAT and CDR2 is FQNNGV in the germline V gene.

The chain recombines TRBV5-6 with TRBJ2-3; TRBD1 agrees at 7 bases. V gave up 2 bases and J gave up 3 bases; unmatched junction bases: 6. The CDR3 is made up of 15 amino acids. Germline CDR1 SGHDT, CDR2 YYEEEE. Here the CDR3 reads CASSFRGQKTDTQYF. CDR3 nucleotides: TGTGCCAGCAGCTTTCGGGGACAGAAGACAGATACGCAGTATTTT.

The chain couples TRBV7-9 to TRBJ2-3; D gene uncertain. This CDR3 is built from 13 residues. Per the germline V gene, CDR1 is SEHNR and CDR2 is FQNEAQ (reference sequence). V was clipped by 1 base and J by 6 bases, with 8 bases between them. The CDR3 sequence: CASSLGVWDTQYF. The CDR3 DNA is TGTGCCAGCAGCTTAGGAGTTTGGGATACGCAGTATTTT.

The genes are TRBV13 and TRBJ1-4; D is uncertain. The CDR3 covers 13 residues. V shed 5 bases and J shed 8 bases, with 12 bases lying between them. CDR1 is PRHDT and CDR2 is FYEKMQ in the germline V gene (reference sequence). The CDR3 sequence is CASSPLSTEKLFF. In DNA form, the CDR3 reads TGTGCCAGCAGCCCACTCTCCACCGAAAAACTGTTTTTT.

This sequence joins TRBV6-6 and TRBJ1-1; 9 nucleotides match TRBD1. This CDR3 region has 13 residues. With V trimmed by 5 bases and J by 12 bases, 10 bases remained unmatched. From germline, CDR1 is MNHNY and CDR2 SVGAGI (reference sequence). The CDR3 sequence is CASSKRGQGETFF. CDR3 in DNA: TGTGCCAGCAGTAAGAGGGGACAGGGTGAGACTTTCTTT.

The V and J genes are TRBV29-1 and TRBJ2-7, with 9 bases identical to TRBD2. The V gene's germline CDR1 is SQVTM and CDR2 ANQGSEA. The CDR3 extends over 11 amino acids. V was pared by 4 bases and J by 6 bases, with 1 base of the junction left unmatched. For the CDR3, the DNA is TGCAGCGTTGTGCGGGGGGGCGAGCAGTACGTC. Protein: CSVVRGGEQYV.

The chain uses TRBV3-1 (or the pseudogene TRBV3-2) and TRBJ1-2; possibly TRBD1 for D (6 bases). The CDR3 is 14 amino acids. The germline V gene encodes CDR1 LGHDT and CDR2 YNNKEL (reference sequence). V shed 5 bases and J shed 4 bases, with 14 bases lying between them. The CDR3 loop reads CASSGNRDTYGYTF. The CDR3 nucleotides read TGTGCCAGCAGCGGAAACAGGGATACCTATGGCTACACCTTC.

V and J are TRBV6-6 and TRBJ2-7; TRBD1 aligns across 10 bases. CDR3 size: 16 residues. Trimming took 5 bases from V and 0 from J; bases not matched to a gene: 7. Germline-derived CDR1 and CDR2 are MNHNY and SVGAGI (reference sequence). For the CDR3, the DNA is TGTGCCAGCAGTGGGGACAGGGGACTCAGCTCCTACGAGCAGTACGTC. As protein: CASSGDRGLSSYEQYV.

The chain has TRBV7-9 and TRBJ2-6; TRBD1 is a possible D gene (6 bases). V lost 5 bases, J lost 1 base, and 12 bases lay in between. The CDR3 has 16 residues. Germline CDR1 and CDR2: SEHNR and FQNEAQ (reference sequence). CDR3 sequence reads: CASSPLTGSGANVLTF. For the CDR3, the DNA is TGTGCCAGCAGCCCGTTGACAGGATCTGGGGCCAACGTCCTGACTTTC.

The chain is built from TRBV6-5 and TRBJ2-2; 7 bases align to TRBD2. Germline V lookup: CDR1 MNHEY, CDR2 SVGAGI. This CDR3 is built from 14 residues. J was trimmed by 5 bases and V by 4 bases; bases with no gene match: 4. CDR3 nucleotides: TGTGCCAGCAGTTCAGGGAGGGAGACCGGGGAGCTGTTTTTT. Encoded protein: CASSSGRETGELFF.

This clone was recorded only once. The chain combines TRBV19 with TRBJ1-4; 10 nucleotides line up with TRBD1. In germline, CDR1 is LNHDA, CDR2 SQIVND (reference sequence). The CDR3 sequence is 14 residues long. The junction had 3 bases not matched to a gene; V was cut back by 7 bases and J by 4 bases. The CDR3 nucleotides read TGTGCCAGTACAGACAGGGGGCTTAATGAAAAACTGTTTTTT. Protein product: CASTDRGLNEKLFF.

This clone appeared a single time. This chain connects TRBV7-9 to TRBJ1-2, with D unresolved. Germline V gene sequence: CDR1 SEHNR, CDR2 FQNEAQ (reference sequence). The CDR3 length is 13 residues. Between the trimmed V and J ends, which lost 1 base and 4 bases, there was a span of 7 bases. The CDR3 spells CASSLGGLYGYTF. The CDR3 nucleotides read TGTGCCAGCAGCTTAGGCGGACTCTATGGCTACACCTTC.

The rearrangement uses TRBV6-1 and TRBJ2-5; 8 bases line up with TRBD1. CDR1 is MNHNS, CDR2 SASEGT, per germline. V gave up 4 bases and J gave up 2 bases; unmatched junction bases: 6. CDR3 length equals 15 residues. The CDR3 DNA reads as TGTGCCAGCAGTGGGACAGGGATTCCACAAGAGACCCAGTACTTC. It yields the protein CASSGTGIPQETQYF.

The J gene is TRBJ2-5, the V gene TRBV3-1 (or the pseudogene TRBV3-2); D may be TRBD1 (5 bases). Trimming removed 7 bases from V and 5 bases from J, with 11 bases in between. The CDR3 covers 12 residues. The germline V gene has CDR1 LGHDT and CDR2 YNNKEL (reference sequence). CDR3: CASKQELETQYF. CDR3 bases: TGTGCCAGCAAACAGGAACTGGAGACCCAGTACTTC.

This chain uses TRBV6-6 with TRBJ1-6, with TRBD1 matching over 7 bases. Per the germline V gene, CDR1 is MNHNY and CDR2 is SVGAGI (reference sequence). The J segment lost 10 bases and the V segment lost 6 bases, leaving 6 bases of the junction unmatched. This CDR3 is 13 amino acids long. CDR3 coding DNA: TGTGCCAGCAGCAACAGGGGAATGTCACCCCTCCACTTT. Translated: CASSNRGMSPLHF.

This rearrangement joins TRBV28 to TRBJ1-4, with a tentative D call TRBD1 (5 bases). Germline V gene data show CDR1 as MDHEN and CDR2 as SYDVKM. The ends were cut back, 8 bases at V and 4 bases at J, with 14 bases in the middle. This CDR3 spans 14 amino acids. CDR3 in amino acids: CASYEDKSNEKLFF. The DNA of the CDR3 is TGTGCCAGCTATGAGGACAAAAGTAATGAAAAACTGTTTTTT.

This clone appeared a few times. The chain uses TRBV30 and TRBJ1-2, with 9 nucleotides matching TRBD1. This CDR3 is 15 amino acids long. The ends lost 3 bases at V and 8 bases at J; junction bases unmatched: 13. From germline, CDR1 is GTSNPN and CDR2 SVGIG (reference sequence). CDR3 region: CAWRGTRTGVLGYTF. Written as DNA, the CDR3 is TGTGCCTGGAGAGGGACTCGGACAGGGGTTCTCGGCTACACCTTC.

The chain carries TRBV7-9 and TRBJ1-5; perhaps TRBD1 as D (5 bases). Trimming shortened V by 7 bases and J by 5 bases, and 12 bases separated the two germline ends. The germline V gene encodes CDR1 SEHNR and CDR2 FQNEAQ (reference sequence). The CDR3 covers 13 residues. CDR3 protein: CASNPGGDQPQHF. The DNA of the CDR3 is TGTGCCAGCAACCCGGGAGGGGATCAGCCCCAGCATTTT.

The chain is built from TRBV19 and TRBJ1-2, with D hard to call. CDR1 is LNHDA, CDR2 SQIVND, per germline (reference sequence). The CDR3 runs 14 residues. Deletions cut 7 bases from V and 0 bases from J, with 12 bases between. The CDR3 reads CASTVQITNYGYTF. Written as DNA, the CDR3 is TGTGCCAGTACCGTGCAGATCACTAACTATGGCTACACCTTC.

V and J are TRBV7-2 and TRBJ1-4; D unclear. The length of the CDR3 is 15 residues. The V gene lost 1 base and the J gene lost 4 bases, with 10 bases spanning the gap. CDR1 is SGHTA and CDR2 is FQGNSA in the germline V gene. Here the CDR3 reads CASSLVASNNEKLFF. The CDR3 coding sequence is TGTGCCAGCAGCTTAGTGGCCTCAAATAATGAAAAACTGTTTTTT.

The J gene is TRBJ2-5, the V gene TRBV6-2 or TRBV6-3; tentatively, D is TRBD1 (5 bases). Germline lookup yields CDR1 MNHEY and CDR2 SVGEGT. V was shortened by 6 bases and J by 5 bases, with 19 bases between the two germline ends. CDR3 length: 15 residues. The CDR3 here is CASSSLTGAGETQYF. The CDR3 DNA reads TGTGCCAGCAGCTCGCTTACTGGGGCCGGTGAGACCCAGTACTTC.

The V and J genes are TRBV6-6 and TRBJ1-2; D gene uncertain. This CDR3 is 12 amino acids long. The V and J ends lost 5 bases and 8 bases respectively, with 12 bases between them. In germline, CDR1 is MNHNY, CDR2 SVGAGI (reference sequence). In nucleotides, the CDR3 is TGTGCCAGCAGTCTCCGTTCAGGAGGCTACACCTTC. Its translation: CASSLRSGGYTF.